This record covers a single T cell receptor (beta chain). This clone was recorded a few times. Its antigen remains unidentified. No base quality values were provided; no much bigger clone lies one nucleotide off. This sample stems from a study of follicular helper T cells after annual influenza vaccination (dated by TCRdb to 2017 to 2019). For the wider study: After each seasonal influenza vaccination, blood samples were collected on days 0, 7 and 28. To look at recall of cTfh clones, some subjects were tracked through successive annual vaccinations covering the 2013-2014, 2014-2015 and 2015-2016 seasons. One week after vaccination, a second recruited cohort of roughly 11 subjects (Table S1) displayed a similar ICOS+CD38+ cTfh response. The 2013-2014 samples were cryopreserved, while the 2015 samples were processed right after collection. Six subjects had multi-year samples: four covered two vaccination seasons and two covered three seasons. Study-wide conclusions, independent of this receptor: ICOS+CD38+ cTfh clonality correlated with the frequency of that population, and its change correlated with the change in circulating plasmablast frequency. In evaluating whether influenza clones were enriched, the possibility that the far larger non-cTfh compartments were undersampled could not be ruled out. Because only about 9-20% of the analyzed cells gave productive TCRB sequences, there was no way to sample rare clonotypes. With successive annual vaccinations, a recurrent oligoclonal ICOS+CD38+ cTfh response was recalled, and this response contained tetramer and AIM influenza-specific clonotypes. Day 7 ICOS+CD38+ clones were most often found later in ICOS-CD38- cTfh, suggesting that subset may serve as a memory reservoir.

Sequences GTSNPN (CDR1) and SVGIG (CDR2) are obtained from the germline V gene (reference sequence). Trimming takes 6 bases from V and 0 bases from J, and the germline ends sit 15 bases apart. From its cysteine to its phenylalanine, the CDR3 spans 14 amino acids. Only the CDR3 DNA stays, 42 bases, in frame from base 1. The library was produced with the immunoSEQ multiplex PCR assay. Adaptive Biotechnologies handled the TCRB amplification, library preparation, sequencing and preliminary bioinformatics at Survey level resolution. On the authors' methods: In R, clonality was calculated as 1 minus the normalized Shannon entropy, and the Gini index was computed using the R package ineq. Overlap score was the summed counts of shared sequences divided by total counts of all sequences in both compared samples. Fisher's exact test, with an assumed theoretical repertoire of 10^7 TCRB sequences, was used to assess the significance of shared clonotypes. The table comes from immuneACCESS by way of TCRdb, which keeps in-frame sequences with V and J called. Part of the clones is missing from these tables; in studies checked, under half for an unresolved V gene and the rest for unknown reasons. V, J and clone size reflect that table, while D and trimming were determined from the DNA. The sample table lists 8,000 to 11,000 clones, roughly 85% of them with a count of one. Of the sample, about 0.36% falls within the top ten clones.

Read against the paper, the sample's time point label means: 2015-2016 season, 7 days after influenza vaccination. TCRB sequencing was used to follow sorted CD4 subsets from the blood of adults before and after they were given the seasonal inactivated influenza vaccine (Fluvarix). To be eligible, subjects had to live in the community and must not have received influenza vaccine in the previous 6 months. Reasons for exclusion included contraindications to influenza vaccine, substance abuse, HIV/AIDS, active malignancy, immunomodulatory medication, and active illness such as respiratory infection. At each time point, somewhere between about 40 and 110 mL of blood was taken. Ficoll-Paque PLUS or SepMate separation was used to isolate PBMC. As a non-Tfh comparison subset, CXCR5- memory CD4 T cells were sorted. Before DNA was extracted, the cell subsets were sorted from PBMC using a BD FACS Aria.

The rearranged segments are TRBV30 and TRBJ2-7, with a weak D call of TRBD1 (6 bases match). Specimen: CXCR5- memory CD4+ T cells sorted from blood, collected 7 days after influenza vaccination. What this sample's cell subset or site label stands for: CXCR5- memory CD4 T cells. This TCR came from an adult who received the influenza vaccine. This receptor has the CDR3 CACGRGLSSYEQYF. Here is the DNA: TGTGCCTGCGGTAGGGGGTTAAGCTCCTACGAGCAGTACTTC.